The following is a TCR beta chain sequence with its context. No antigen is known for it. A clone one base away is much larger, so this may be a read error. The CDR3 totals 13 residues. Germline loops: CDR1 DFQATT, CDR2 SNEGSKA (reference sequence). This sample was taken from a study of type 1 regulatory T cells. Regarding the study as a whole: Tr1 cells had a more restricted TCR repertoire than non-Tr1 cells.

TCRdb used MiXCR to reprocess the reads, holding one entry per CDR3 protein. The table lists 6,300 or so distinct CDR3 sequences, 30% to 40% of them singletons. Input material: cultured type 1 regulatory T (Tr1) cells, either the whole culture or a sorted fraction (not recorded which). This clonotype was obtained from a human donor in good health. The chain has TRBV20-1 and TRBJ1-6; D is undetermined. The chain's CDR3 is CSARDLAGSLLHF. The CDR3 DNA reads TGCAGTGCTAGAGATCTGGCGGGGTCACTCCTCCACTTT.